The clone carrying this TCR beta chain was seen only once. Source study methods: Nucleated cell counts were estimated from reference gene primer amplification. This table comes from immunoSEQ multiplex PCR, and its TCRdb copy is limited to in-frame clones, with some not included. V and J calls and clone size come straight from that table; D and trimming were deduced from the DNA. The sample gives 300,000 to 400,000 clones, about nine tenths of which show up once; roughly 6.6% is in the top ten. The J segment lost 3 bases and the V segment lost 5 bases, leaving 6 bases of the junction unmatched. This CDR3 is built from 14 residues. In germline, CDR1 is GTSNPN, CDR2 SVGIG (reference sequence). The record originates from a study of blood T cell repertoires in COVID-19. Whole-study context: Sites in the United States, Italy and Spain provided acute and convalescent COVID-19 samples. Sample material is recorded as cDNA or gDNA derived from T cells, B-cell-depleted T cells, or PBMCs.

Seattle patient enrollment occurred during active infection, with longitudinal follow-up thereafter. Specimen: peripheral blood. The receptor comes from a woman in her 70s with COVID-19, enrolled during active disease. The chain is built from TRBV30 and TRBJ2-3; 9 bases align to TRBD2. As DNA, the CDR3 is TGTGCCTGGGCCCTGAGCGGGGGGACAGATACGCAGTATTTT. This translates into CAWALSGGTDTQYF.